This T cell receptor (beta chain) was recovered during a study of blood T cells in healthy people across ages (dated by TCRdb to about 2015). In the study overall: In model experiments, template switching captured about one uniquely barcoded TCR beta cDNA molecule for every two T cells. Age-related changes in TCR beta repertoire diversity were measured in the study by deep sequencing normalized with unique cDNA molecular identifiers. Donors were grouped into four age groups: young (average 16 years), middle-aged (around 39), aged (around 66) and long-lived (82). To avoid experimental bias, donors of different ages were distributed randomly across sequencing lanes. The study analyzed two additional independent replicas of 1 million unique cDNA reads from the same blood draw for two donors, one aged 18 to 29 and one aged 80 or older.

This clonotype was observed a few times. Its antigen remains undetermined. One base away there is no much larger clone; base qualities are not given. Systemically healthy Caucasian individuals from Russia, some 40 in total and aged 6 to 90 years, were included as donors. Ten milliliters of peripheral blood were drawn from each donor into EDTA-treated Vacutainer tubes. Ficoll-Paque density-gradient centrifugation was used to isolate PBMCs, with at least 6.5 million per sample. Trizol reagent was used to extract total RNA from PBMCs, with at least 6 micrograms per sample. Naive CD45RAhigh/CD27high T cell percentages were measured by flow cytometry on a PBMC aliquot from every donor. Library method: 5' RACE. The instrument given in TCRdb is Illumina HiSeq 2500. A second PCR of about 6 to 12 cycles was run with a J-beta primer mix and a sample-barcoded 5' primer. A unique molecular identifier was introduced onto each TCR beta cDNA molecule by a template-switch 5' adaptor carrying 12 random nucleotides. Each sample yielded at least 2.5 million CDR3-containing paired-end reads. First-strand cDNA was synthesized from all RNA with the Mint cDNA synthesis kit, primed by a TRBC-specific oligonucleotide. Following uracil-DNA glycosylase treatment, a first 18-cycle PCR with universal primers M1SS and BC2_uni_R was performed on all cDNA. Turning to the authors' computational methods: For normalization, 1 million high-quality reads, each with a distinct molecular identifier, were randomly selected from each sample. Instead of being binned into consensus sequences, reads with shared molecular identifiers were discarded. MiTCR, with a Q25 quality threshold and the strictest error-elimination algorithm, was used for CDR3 identification, clonotype clustering and error correction. Lower-bound total TCR beta diversity was estimated with a nonparametric unseen species model using Euler transformation. TCRdb handled the public reads itself, with Q25 trimming in fastp and clone calling in MiXCR, and kept productive beta chains. Rows matching on CDR3 protein sequence are summarized as one entry with the most common DNA and genes. These V and J calls are TCRdb output, not the study's own analysis. A total of some 900,000 distinct CDR3 sequences appear in this sample, roughly 48% of them only once. The biggest ten clones account for roughly 13% of the sample.

The CDR3 numbers 11 residues from cysteine through phenylalanine. The sequence is cut down to CDR3 DNA, 33 bases in frame from base 1. The germline V gene (reference sequence) sets CDR1 to LGHDT and CDR2 to YNNKEL. V sheds 3 bases and J sheds 8 bases, leaving 7 bases between their ends. The study at large found these results: Compared with the aged group, the long-lived group had more naive CD4+ T cells, fewer expanded clones and increased TCR diversity, a pattern suggesting age selection. A strong correlation was found between observed TCR beta diversity and the percentage of naive T cells measured by flow cytometry. Bulk unsorted PBMC profiling prevented conclusive comparison of naive and antigen-experienced compartments. Estimates of total diversity based on one million sequenced T cells were regarded as lower bounds and as underestimates. Observed TCR beta diversity per million T cells fell roughly linearly with age, and a significant reduction was already apparent by age about 36. Because donor CMV infection status was unknown, age-related changes in expanded clonotypes were potentially confounded.

The chain employs TRBV3-1 and TRBJ1-1; the D segment cannot be called with confidence. The TCR sequence derives from a man younger than 40 in good health. The source material was blood. The nucleotide sequence is given as TGTGCCAGCAGCCATGGACGGGAAGCTTTCTTT. Its translation reads: CASSHGREAFF.